This passage covers 28 T cell receptor beta chains from one sample sequenced in a study of OX40 agonist ivuxolimab in advanced cancers. Here immunoSEQ multiplex PCR was the method, and the copy in TCRdb shows in-frame clones only, minus some. The sample has about 76,000 clones, nearly 85% seen once; the top ten hold approximately 7%. The sample here was CD4+ or CD8+ T cells sorted from blood, taken in a trial of the OX40 agonist ivuxolimab. Receptors originate from an adult with an advanced solid tumor such as melanoma, head and neck, liver or kidney cancer.

The chain recombines TRBV7-3 with TRBJ2-7; possible D gene TRBD2, 6 bases. The ends were cut back, 5 bases at V and 0 bases at J, with 11 bases in the middle. From germline, CDR1 is SGHTA and CDR2 FQGTGA. The CDR3 consists of 14 residues. For the CDR3, the DNA is TGTGCCAGCAGCCGAGGAGGGAACTCCTACGAGCAGTACTTC. Translation gives CASSRGGNSYEQYF.

V and J are TRBV27 and TRBJ2-2, with D tentatively TRBD1 or TRBD2 (5 bases each). The CDR3 sequence is 15 residues long. CDR1 and CDR2 from the germline V gene are MNHEY and SMNVEV (reference sequence). The V and J ends lost 4 bases and 1 base respectively, with 10 bases between them. The CDR3, as DNA: TGTGCCAGCAGTTCCACGGGGCTGAACACCGGGGAGCTGTTTTTT. Translation: CASSSTGLNTGELFF.

The CDR3 DNA reads TGTGCCAGCAGTTCAATCAATCTAGCGGGAGGGGAGACCCAGTACTTC. Encoded protein: CASSSINLAGGETQYF. The chain employs TRBV28 and TRBJ2-5, with TRBD2 matching over 12 bases. CDR3 length equals 16 residues. Germline V CDR1 and CDR2: MDHEN, SYDVKM. The V and J ends lost 4 bases and 5 bases, in that order; junction bases with no gene match: 8.

This chain uses TRBV29-1 with TRBJ1-2; 7 bases align to TRBD1. The ends lost 7 bases at V and 0 bases at J; junction bases unmatched: 8. Germline values: CDR1 SQVTM, CDR2 ANQGSEA. CDR3 length: 14 residues. CDR3: CSADLQGANYGYTF. DNA of the CDR3: TGCAGCGCCGATCTCCAGGGGGCTAACTATGGCTACACCTTC.

The V gene is TRBV7-2, the J gene TRBJ2-3; D not resolved. Germline CDR1 and CDR2: SGHTA and FQGNSA. The CDR3 consists of 14 residues. Trimming removed 2 bases from V and 6 bases from J, with 12 bases in between. CDR3 residues: CASSLSFSRDTQYF. As DNA, the CDR3 is TGTGCCAGCAGCTTATCTTTCTCCCGCGATACGCAGTATTTT.

The gene calls are TRBV28 and TRBJ1-5; tentatively, D is TRBD1 (6 bases). Germline-derived CDR1 and CDR2 are MDHEN and SYDVKM. Trimming cost V 5 bases and J 2 bases, with 13 bases left between them. CDR3 length: 15 residues. The CDR3 here is CASSLPRTGNQPQHF. As DNA, the CDR3 is TGTGCCAGCAGTCTGCCCAGGACAGGCAATCAGCCCCAGCATTTT.

V and J are TRBV2 and TRBJ2-2, with TRBD2 matching 9 bases. CDR1 and CDR2 (germline): SNHLY, FYNNEI. The V segment lost 0 bases and the J segment 4 bases; nucleotides outside the gene matches: 3. This CDR3 is built from 16 residues. The DNA of the CDR3 is TGTGCCAGCAGTGAAGCTAGCGGGAGAATCACCGGGGAGCTGTTTTTT. It yields the protein CASSEASGRITGELFF.

The J gene is TRBJ2-5, the V gene TRBV6-1; TRBD1 matches 8 bases. Germline CDR1 reads MNHNS; CDR2 reads SASEGT. The CDR3 is 14 residues long. V shed 4 bases and J 1 base; nucleotides not matched to a gene: 2. CDR3 region: CASSGQGSQETQYF. The CDR3 DNA follows: TGTGCCAGCAGTGGACAGGGGTCCCAAGAGACCCAGTACTTC.

The chain joins TRBV18 to TRBJ2-1, with 8 nucleotides matching TRBD1. Germline CDR1 reads KGHSH; CDR2 reads LQKENI. V was clipped by 0 bases and J by 9 bases; unmatched bases: 7. This CDR3 is built from 15 residues. The CDR3 is CASSPPNQGAGEQFF. The CDR3 DNA follows: TGTGCCAGCTCACCACCGAATCAGGGGGCAGGTGAGCAGTTCTTC.

Notes on this clone: A clone one base away is much larger, so this may be a read error. The chain uses TRBV7-8 and TRBJ2-7; D unresolved. Germline lookup yields CDR1 SGHVS and CDR2 FQNEAQ. The CDR3 consists of 12 residues. The CDR3 bases are TGTGCCAGCAGCCGAAACAACTACGAGCAGTGCTTC. This codes for CASSRNNYEQCF.

The V call is TRBV29-1, the J call TRBJ1-1; 7 bases map to TRBD1. The CDR3 consists of 15 residues. Germline V lookup: CDR1 SQVTM, CDR2 ANQGSEA. V shed 4 bases, J shed 0 bases, and the junction held 8 bases outside the gene matches. The CDR3 DNA reads as TGCAGCGTTGCCCGGGACAGTCTCTTGAACACTGAAGCTTTCTTT. It yields the protein CSVARDSLLNTEAFF. The variable domain in full, completed from reference TRBV29-1 and TRBJ1-1, reads SAVISQKPSRDICQRGTSLTIQCQVDSQVTMMFWYRQQPGQSLTLIATANQGSEATYESGFVIDKFPISRPNLTFSTLTVSNMSPEDSSIYLCSVARDSLLNTEAFFGQGTRLTVV.

This clone was counted once. V is TRBV18 and J is TRBJ2-3, with TRBD1 as a possible D gene (5 bases). Looked up from germline, CDR1 is KGHSH and CDR2 is LQKENI. The CDR3 spans 15 residues. V lost 2 bases to trimming and J lost 3 bases, with 12 bases between them. CDR3 region: CASSPSRGITDTQYF. The CDR3 bases are TGTGCCAGCTCACCATCTAGGGGAATTACAGATACGCAGTATTTT.

V gene TRBV7-9 combines with J gene TRBJ2-5; TRBD2 agrees at 8 bases. Germline values: CDR1 SEHNR, CDR2 FQNEAQ (reference sequence). The ends lost 5 bases at V and 5 bases at J; junction bases unmatched: 7. CDR3 length: 14 amino acids. The CDR3: CASSQRTSLETQYF. DNA of the CDR3: TGTGCCAGCAGCCAACGGACTAGCTTGGAGACCCAGTACTTC.

The chain has TRBV27 and TRBJ2-5; D gene uncertain. This CDR3 comprises 13 residues. The V end lost 5 bases, the J end lost 11 bases, and 18 bases lay between the germline ends. CDR1 and CDR2 (germline): MNHEY, SMNVEV (reference sequence). The CDR3 sequence: CASSPSGGPRQYF. For the CDR3, the DNA is TGTGCCAGCAGTCCCTCCGGCGGCCCCCGGCAGTACTTC.

The chain carries TRBV18 and TRBJ2-1; 9 bases line up with TRBD2. The CDR3 consists of 17 residues. V lost 4 bases to trimming and J lost 0 bases; unmatched junction nucleotides: 7. Germline V gene lookup returns CDR1 KGHSH and CDR2 LQKENI. CDR3 nucleotides: TGTGCCAGCTCACTATCTAGCGGGGAGAGCTCCTACAATGAGCAGTTCTTC. It codes for CASSLSSGESSYNEQFF. Using reference TRBV18 and TRBJ2-1 for the parts outside the CDR3, the full variable domain is NAGVMQNPRHLVRRRGQEARLRCSPMKGHSHVYWYRQLPEEGLKFMVYLQKENIIDESGMPKERFSAEFPKEGPSILRIQQVVRGDSAAYFCASSLSSGESSYNEQFFGPGTRLTVL.

The chain is built from TRBV5-4 and TRBJ2-1; D perhaps matches TRBD2 (5 bases). The V gene lost 4 bases and the J gene lost 2 bases, with 13 bases spanning the gap. CDR1 SGHNT and CDR2 YYREEE come from the germline V gene (reference sequence). The CDR3 is made up of 15 amino acids. The CDR3 sequence: CASSQGLNAYNEQFF. Written as DNA, the CDR3 is TGTGCCAGCAGCCAAGGACTTAATGCCTACAATGAGCAGTTCTTC.

This chain connects TRBV5-6 to TRBJ1-2; 7 nucleotides match TRBD1. The germline gives CDR1 SGHDT, CDR2 YYEEEE. J gave up 4 bases and V 4 bases, and 13 bases lay outside the gene matches. This CDR3 contains 16 residues. The CDR3 loop is CASSRGQPRGSYGYTF. In DNA, the CDR3 is TGTGCCAGCAGCCGGGGACAGCCAAGAGGGAGCTATGGCTACACCTTC.

The gene calls are TRBV10-3 and TRBJ2-7; 10 nucleotides agree with TRBD1. Germline CDR1 and CDR2: ENHRY and SYGVKD. The CDR3 is 14 residues long. V trimming: 5 bases; J trimming: 10 bases; junction bases outside the gene matches: 11. The CDR3, as DNA: TGTGCCATCAGTTTGGACAGGGGGAGGGCGGAACAGTACTTC. Translating gives CAISLDRGRAEQYF.

The V gene is TRBV27, the J gene TRBJ2-7; 9 bases are shared with TRBD1. The junction had 8 bases not matched to a gene; V was cut back by 5 bases and J by 6 bases. CDR1 and CDR2 from the germline V gene are MNHEY and SMNVEV (reference sequence). The CDR3 totals 14 residues. The chain's CDR3 is CASSRWDREGEQYF. The CDR3, as DNA: TGTGCCAGCAGTCGATGGGACAGGGAAGGCGAGCAGTACTTC.

The rearrangement joins TRBV7-9 to TRBJ1-3; D remains unclear. Trimming shortened V by 0 bases and J by 8 bases, and 14 bases separated the two germline ends. This CDR3 comprises 15 residues. CDR1 is SEHNR, CDR2 FQNEAQ, per germline (reference sequence). DNA for the CDR3: TGTGCCAGCAGCTTAGCGGGATACGGGCTGGACACCATATATTTT. As protein: CASSLAGYGLDTIYF. Full variable domain (rest looked up from reference TRBV7-9 and TRBJ1-3): DTGVSQNPRHKITKRGQNVTFRCDPISEHNRLYWYRQTLGQGPEFLTYFQNEAQLEKSRLLSDRFSAERPKGSFSTLEIQRTEQGDSAMYLCASSLAGYGLDTIYFGEGSWLTVV.

The rearrangement uses TRBV9 and TRBJ2-3; the D is unclear. This CDR3 is built from 13 residues. Deletions cut 2 bases from V and 0 bases from J, with 4 bases between. CDR1 is SGDLS and CDR2 is YYNGEE in the germline V gene. CDR3 DNA: TGTGCCAGCAGCGTCCCCAGCACAGATACGCAGTATTTT. Translating gives CASSVPSTDTQYF.

The chain uses TRBV5-4 and TRBJ1-6; D perhaps matches TRBD1 (5 bases). The V end lost 0 bases, the J end lost 7 bases, and 23 bases lay between the germline ends. This CDR3 has 19 amino acids. Germline V lookup: CDR1 SGHNT, CDR2 YYREEE (reference sequence). This CDR3 is CASSLVLGAGRYSNSPLHF. The CDR3 region has the DNA TGTGCCAGCAGCTTGGTTCTAGGGGCAGGGAGATATTCCAATTCACCCCTCCACTTT.

The V call is TRBV11-1, the J call TRBJ2-1; 7 nucleotides agree with TRBD1. The CDR3 contains 16 residues. Germline V CDR1 and CDR2: SGHAT, FQDESV (reference sequence). Trimming removed 0 bases from V and 4 bases from J; junction bases left unmatched: 6. CDR3 nucleotides: TGTGCCAGCAGCTTAGCCATCCGGACAGGTTACAATGAGCAGTTCTTC. Encoded protein: CASSLAIRTGYNEQFF.

The chain joins TRBV7-2 to TRBJ2-1; D not resolved. This CDR3 has 14 residues. The germline V gene encodes CDR1 SGHTA and CDR2 FQGNSA. V dropped 3 bases and J dropped 0 bases, with 6 bases sitting between them. The CDR3 is CASSLQVSYNEQFF. CDR3 nucleotides: TGTGCCAGCAGCTTGCAGGTCTCCTACAATGAGCAGTTCTTC.

This chain uses TRBV19 with TRBJ2-5, with 7 nucleotides matching TRBD1. Germline-derived CDR1 and CDR2 are LNHDA and SQIVND (reference sequence). J was trimmed by 2 bases and V by 1 base; bases with no gene match: 1. The length of the CDR3 is 14 residues. The CDR3 bases are TGTGCCAGTAGTATAGGCAGGGGGCAAGAGACCCAGTACTTC. Translating gives CASSIGRGQETQYF.

The V call is TRBV7-9, the J call TRBJ2-7; D is ambiguous. V lost 6 bases and J 2 bases, leaving 8 bases between the germline ends. The CDR3 is 12 amino acids. CDR1 is SEHNR, CDR2 FQNEAQ, per germline (reference sequence). CDR3 protein: CASSWAAYEQYF. Written as DNA, the CDR3 is TGTGCCAGCAGTTGGGCCGCCTACGAGCAGTACTTC.

The chain joins TRBV7-2 to TRBJ2-7; 11 bases fit TRBD1. The CDR3 has 15 residues. Trimming took 5 bases from V and 6 from J; bases not matched to a gene: 9. CDR1 and CDR2 from the germline V gene are SGHTA and FQGNSA. The CDR3 loop is CASSRGQGVTIEQYF. Here the CDR3 DNA reads TGTGCCAGCAGCAGGGGACAGGGGGTTACTATCGAGCAGTACTTC.

The chain combines TRBV28 with TRBJ2-6, with D possibly called TRBD1 or TRBD2 (6 bases each). V shed 5 bases and J shed 4 bases, with 12 bases lying between them. CDR1 and CDR2 from the germline V gene are MDHEN and SYDVKM. The CDR3 loop spans 15 amino acids. The CDR3 region has the DNA TGTGCCAGCAGTCCCGGGGGCGAAGGGGCCAACGTCCTGACTTTC. Translated, it gives CASSPGGEGANVLTF.